Following are 18 T cell receptor beta chains from one sample sequenced in a study of blood T cell repertoires in COVID-19. TCRdb's copy holds only in-frame clones and misses some; the assay was immunoSEQ multiplex PCR. This sample has about 70,000 clones, with about four fifths found just once. Sequenced material: peripheral blood. The receptor source for this set is a woman in her seventies with acute or convalescent COVID-19.

This clone was seen more than once but under ten times. CDR3 in amino acids: CASSRTRGTGELFF. Written as DNA, the CDR3 is TGCGCCAGCAGCCGGACCCGGGGTACCGGGGAGCTGTTTTTT. The chain employs TRBV5-1 and TRBJ2-2, with D perhaps TRBD2 (5 bases). Germline V CDR1 and CDR2: SGHRS, YFSETQ. The CDR3 runs to 14 residues. Trimming took 4 bases from V and 5 from J, leaving 12 bases between them.

This clone was detected once. The chain combines TRBV4-1 with TRBJ2-7; a weak D match, TRBD2 (6 bases). Germline CDR1 MGHRA, CDR2 YSYEKL. V lost 4 bases to trimming and J lost 5 bases, with 21 bases between them. This CDR3 has 16 amino acids. In DNA form, the CDR3 reads TGCGCCAGCAGCCCTTCAGCCGGGGCGGGAAAAAACGAGCAGTACTTC. Translation: CASSPSAGAGKNEQYF.

The rearrangement links TRBV10-2 to TRBJ1-1; TRBD1 matches at 7 bases. Trimming took 10 bases from V and 7 from J; bases not matched to a gene: 12. CDR1 is WSHSY, CDR2 SAAADI, per germline. The length of the CDR3 is 13 residues. CDR3 in DNA: TGCGCCACCGAGGGACAGTTCTCCGGTGAAGCTTTCTTT. The encoded protein is CATEGQFSGEAFF.

This chain joins TRBV12-5 and TRBJ2-1; no firm D call. CDR1 is LGHNT and CDR2 is FRNRAP in the germline V gene. The V end was cut by 1 base, the J end by 5 bases, with 12 bases between. The CDR3 contains 15 residues. The CDR3: CASGLGTAINNEQFF. As DNA, the CDR3 is TGTGCTAGTGGTTTGGGAACAGCCATCAACAATGAGCAGTTCTTC. The full variable domain, in which reference TRBV12-5 and TRBJ2-1 provide the parts outside the CDR3, is DARVTQTPRHKVTEMGQEVTMRCQPILGHNTVFWYRQTMMQGLELLAYFRNRAPLDDSGMPKDRFSAEMPDATLATLKIQPSEPRDSAVYFCASGLGTAINNEQFFGPGTRLTVL.

The chain joins TRBV28 to TRBJ2-3; D is possibly TRBD2 (5 bases). The germline gives CDR1 MDHEN, CDR2 SYDVKM. This CDR3 contains 12 residues. V was pared by 5 bases and J by 9 bases, with 12 bases between. The CDR3 loop reads CASSNQRSTQYF. CDR3 coding DNA: TGTGCCAGCAGTAACCAGCGGAGCACGCAGTATTTT.

The V call is TRBV24-1, the J call TRBJ2-6; no firm D call. Between the trimmed V and J ends, which lost 2 bases and 0 bases, there was a span of 4 bases. Germline loops: CDR1 KGHDR, CDR2 SFDVKD. The CDR3 contains 15 residues. CDR3: CATSDSNSGANVLTF. The CDR3 nucleotides read TGTGCCACCAGTGATTCCAACTCTGGGGCCAACGTCCTGACTTTC.

This clone occurred a few times. The chain employs TRBV10-2 and TRBJ2-2; the match to TRBD1 covers 11 bases. The CDR3 is made up of 21 amino acids. Looked up from germline, CDR1 is WSHSY and CDR2 is SAAADI. Germline trimming cut 7 bases from V and 6 bases from J; bases unmatched to any gene: 25. The CDR3 region has the DNA TGCGCCAGCACCGGGACAGGGGGATTGGTCTCCGTCGCGCATGGATCCGGGGAGCTGTTTTTT. Protein sequence: CASTGTGGLVSVAHGSGELFF.

The chain recombines TRBV18 with TRBJ1-3; possible D gene TRBD1, 6 bases. Between the trimmed V and J ends, which lost 3 bases and 0 bases, there was a span of 9 bases. Germline lookup yields CDR1 KGHSH and CDR2 LQKENI. This CDR3 is built from 15 residues. This chain's CDR3 is CASSPRGNSGNTIYF. As DNA, the CDR3 is TGTGCCAGCTCACCCAGGGGCAACTCTGGAAACACCATATATTTT. The entire variable domain, with the rest obtained from reference TRBV18 and TRBJ1-3, is as follows: NAGVMQNPRHLVRRRGQEARLRCSPMKGHSHVYWYRQLPEEGLKFMVYLQKENIIDESGMPKERFSAEFPKEGPSILRIQQVVRGDSAAYFCASSPRGNSGNTIYFGEGSWLTVV.

J is TRBJ2-3 and V is TRBV7-3; 9 bases line up with TRBD2. Per the germline V gene, CDR1 is SGHTA and CDR2 is FQGTGA. This CDR3 spans 15 amino acids. With 3 bases clipped from V and 2 bases from J, the junction kept 3 bases outside the gene matches. CDR3 sequence reads: CASSFRGRATDTQYF. The CDR3 bases are TGTGCCAGCAGCTTCCGCGGGAGGGCCACAGATACGCAGTATTTT.

This rearrangement joins TRBV11-2 to TRBJ2-5; 13 nucleotides line up with TRBD2. CDR3 length: 18 amino acids. Germline CDR1 and CDR2: SGHAT and FQNNGV. The J segment lost 9 bases and the V segment lost 0 bases, leaving 13 bases of the junction unmatched. CDR3 region: CASSLDLDGTSGAGPQYF. The CDR3, as DNA: TGTGCCAGCAGCTTAGATCTGGACGGGACTAGCGGGGCCGGTCCCCAGTACTTC.

This sequence joins TRBV5-1 and TRBJ2-3; a weak D match, TRBD1 (6 bases). Germline V gives CDR1 SGHRS, CDR2 YFSETQ. The ends were cut back, 2 bases at V and 0 bases at J, with 13 bases in the middle. This CDR3 has 16 amino acids. The CDR3: CASSLQGLASTDTQYF. The CDR3, as DNA: TGCGCCAGCAGCTTACAGGGTCTTGCTAGCACAGATACGCAGTATTTT.

This clone showed up just once. The chain is built from TRBV15 and TRBJ2-7; TRBD2 agrees at 9 bases. The CDR3 has 16 residues. The V gene end was trimmed by 5 bases and the J gene end by 5 bases; junction bases not matched to a gene: 13. Per the germline V gene, CDR1 is LNHNV and CDR2 is YYDKDF (reference sequence). Written as DNA, the CDR3 is TGTGCCACCAGCTCAGGATTTAGCGGGAGTGGGAACGAGCAGTACTTC. Translation: CATSSGFSGSGNEQYF.

Here the CDR3 DNA reads TGTGCCAGCTCGACAGATAATTCACCCCTCCACTTT. This gives the protein CASSTDNSPLHF. The gene calls are TRBV18 and TRBJ1-6, with a weak D call TRBD1 (5 bases). V was pared by 6 bases and J by 5 bases, with 5 bases between. Germline loops: CDR1 KGHSH, CDR2 LQKENI. The CDR3 extends over 12 amino acids.

V usage is TRBV3-1 (or the pseudogene TRBV3-2) and J usage is TRBJ2-2, with TRBD2 matching 8 bases. The trim removed 1 base at V and 1 base at J, leaving 2 bases unmatched. The CDR3 has 16 residues. Germline V gene lookup returns CDR1 LGHDT and CDR2 YNNKEL (reference sequence). The CDR3 protein is CASSQALAGNTGELFF. The CDR3 bases are TGTGCCAGCAGCCAAGCGCTAGCGGGGAACACCGGGGAGCTGTTTTTT.

The sample holds a few counts of this clone. This sequence joins TRBV6-5 and TRBJ1-2; 10 nucleotides line up with TRBD1. The trim removed 8 bases at V and 4 bases at J, leaving 7 bases unmatched. The CDR3 totals 14 residues. Germline V CDR1 and CDR2: MNHEY, SVGAGI. The CDR3 region is CASGATGGPYGYTF. For the CDR3, the DNA is TGTGCCAGCGGGGCGACAGGGGGCCCCTATGGCTACACCTTC.

The V call is TRBV7-2, the J call TRBJ2-1; 8 bases align to TRBD2. This CDR3 is 15 amino acids long. The germline gives CDR1 SGHTA, CDR2 FQGNSA. V shed 4 bases and J 6 bases; nucleotides not matched to a gene: 8. The CDR3 DNA reads as TGTGCCAGCAGCTACCGGGTAGCGGGGCCCAATGAGCAGTTCTTC. Its protein is CASSYRVAGPNEQFF.

The chain couples TRBV2 to TRBJ2-7; 7 bases align to TRBD2. The CDR3 runs to 16 residues. V gave up 8 bases and J gave up 0 bases; unmatched junction bases: 13. Germline V gene data show CDR1 as SNHLY and CDR2 as FYNNEI. CDR3 nucleotides: TGTGCCAGCCATTACGGGGAGGGGATGGGCTCCTACGAGCAGTACTTC. It specifies CASHYGEGMGSYEQYF.

On this clone itself: Other DNA sequences in this sample translate to the same CDR3. The genes are TRBV7-2 and TRBJ2-7; 9 bases agree with TRBD2. Germline CDR1 SGHTA, CDR2 FQGNSA. Trimming at V came to 5 bases and at J to 1 base, leaving 3 bases not matched to a gene. The CDR3 has 14 residues. This CDR3 is CASSPGLASYEQYF. CDR3 nucleotide sequence: TGTGCCAGCAGCCCGGGACTAGCTTCCTACGAGCAGTACTTC.